Ten or more counts support the clone carrying this T cell receptor beta chain. Trimming took off 1 base at V and 5 bases at J, with 14 bases between the two ends. The length of the CDR3 is 14 residues. CDR1 and CDR2 (germline): DFQATT, SNEGSKA (reference sequence). These data are taken from a study of Graves' ophthalmopathy and Graves' hyperthyroidism. RNA transcripts served as template for amplifying TCR beta CDR3 sequences. First-round RT-PCR employed HTBI primers, with a second-round multiplex PCR after it. From the multiplex PCR reads, TCRdb called clonotypes with MiXCR, one entry per CDR3 protein. The profile covers roughly 420,000 distinct CDR3 sequences, with roughly 21% appearing a single time and more than 2.5% taken by the ten largest.

The chain employs TRBV20-1 and TRBJ2-5; D gene unclear. Sequenced sample: peripheral blood. The TCR comes from a woman under 30 with stable Graves' hyperthyroidism. This CDR3 is CSARGGAPLETQYF. CDR3 nucleotides: TGCAGTGCTAGAGGTGGCGCCCCATTGGAGACCCAGTACTTC.